The T cell receptor (beta chain) under discussion was sequenced for a study of molecular identifiers for immune sequencing clone quantification. The naive CD8 libraries originated from between roughly 18,000 and 1,000,000 sorted cells and drew on 10%, 30% or 50% RNA. Researchers sorted naive CD8 T cells as cells that were CD8+CD4-CCR7+CD45RA+. TCRdb itself ran the PCR reads through MiXCR, one entry per CDR3 protein. The sample includes about 330,000 distinct CDR3 sequences, about 23% seen only once; the top ten take roughly 0.7%. As regards this clonotype: Antigen: not known.

Study-level findings and limits: Naive cells had under 1% of molecules in clones above 20 RNA copies, effectors over 97%. Barcodes shared by identical TCR molecules could lead to underestimated sizes of highly expanded clones.

V lost 3 bases, J lost 5 bases, and 14 bases lay in between. Looked up from germline, CDR1 is LNHDA and CDR2 is SQIVND (reference sequence). This CDR3 is built from 14 residues. Sequencing was performed on naive CD8+ T cells from blood, with Jurkat cell RNA spiked in. The subset denotes: FACS-sorted CD8+CD4-CCR7+CD45RA+ naive T cells. V and J are TRBV19 and TRBJ2-7, with D maybe TRBD1 (6 bases). The clonotype comes from a human donor in good health. Some libraries in this study had Jurkat cell RNA spiked in. The CDR3, as DNA: TGTGCCAGTAGTATGTCGCAGGGGTATCACGAGCAGTACTTC. This gives the protein CASSMSQGYHEQYF. Using reference TRBV19 and TRBJ2-7 for the parts outside the CDR3, the full variable domain is DGGITQSPKYLFRKEGQNVTLSCEQNLNHDAMYWYRQDPGQGLRLIYYSQIVNDFQKGDIAEGYSVSREKKESFPLTVTSAQKNPTAFYLCASSMSQGYHEQYFGPGTRLTVT.